The rows below give T cell receptor beta chains drawn from one sample of a study of cytomegalovirus exposure and HLA in healthy donors. The assay was immunoSEQ multiplex PCR, and TCRdb's table has in-frame clones only and misses some. The sample yields around 130,000 clones, roughly four fifths seen once. Source material: PBMCs. These receptor sequences come from a young woman in good health and CMV-seronegative. Both conserved end residues are part of each CDR3. Fields, in order: CDR3 length, V gene, clone size, CDR3 protein. Not all rows give a size; the values are once, few, many and, for expanded clones, a class.

len: 15; v_gene: TRBV7-6; abundance: -; CDR3aa: CASSPTSGPYNEQFF
len: 16; v_gene: TRBV7-9; abundance: -; CDR3aa: CASSRMAGGAWNEQFF
len: 17; v_gene: TRBV27; abundance: few; CDR3aa: CASSPGTGDPYPYEQYF
len: 13; v_gene: TRBV6-5; abundance: -; CDR3aa: CASSYGGSYEQYF
len: 15; v_gene: TRBV9; abundance: few; CDR3aa: CASSGDDWSSYEQYF
len: 16; v_gene: TRBV27; abundance: once; CDR3aa: CASSFGFSSGINEQFF
len: 12; v_gene: TRBV18; abundance: -; CDR3aa: CASSPGLGGYTF
len: 14; v_gene: TRBV4-3; abundance: -; CDR3aa: CASSQDTGSYEQYF
len: 14; v_gene: TRBV6-1; abundance: -; CDR3aa: CASTSPGQKNKQYF
len: 15; v_gene: TRBV6-1; abundance: few; CDR3aa: CASSKVAGGDDTQYF
len: 14; v_gene: TRBV7-3; abundance: -; CDR3aa: CASSFSSGANGLTF
len: 13; v_gene: TRBV25-1; abundance: -; CDR3aa: CASSREGNQPQHF
len: 13; v_gene: TRBV7-3; abundance: -; CDR3aa: CASSPRGGTEAFF
len: 15; v_gene: TRBV7-6; abundance: -; CDR3aa: CASSLAGEYAGELFF
len: 16; v_gene: TRBV5-6; abundance: -; CDR3aa: CATHPDGDDLGTEAFF
len: 15; v_gene: TRBV7-2; abundance: -; CDR3aa: CASSLSGGGPYEQYF
len: 12; v_gene: TRBV10-2; abundance: once; CDR3aa: CASSGQGKPLHF
len: 16; v_gene: TRBV21-1; abundance: -; CDR3aa: CASSPPSGGYDNEQFF
len: 15; v_gene: TRBV7-9; abundance: -; CDR3aa: CASSLTGQGNQPQHF
len: 19; v_gene: TRBV10-3; abundance: -; CDR3aa: CAITGLAGGPTSGANVLTF
len: 16; v_gene: TRBV25-1; abundance: -; CDR3aa: CASRALWDRADTEAFF
len: 15; v_gene: TRBV27; abundance: -; CDR3aa: CASSLGTPYQETQYF
len: 19; v_gene: TRBV6-1; abundance: -; CDR3aa: CASSEDLRVTGKSFGKLFF
len: 18; v_gene: TRBV5-1; abundance: -; CDR3aa: CASSFTTSGRPSTGELFF
len: 15; v_gene: TRBV9; abundance: -; CDR3aa: CASSASGAVADTQYF
len: 13; v_gene: TRBV7-9; abundance: -; CDR3aa: CASILGAGAEAFF
len: 14; v_gene: TRBV6-5; abundance: -; CDR3aa: CASSYSDGGWGYTF
len: 17; v_gene: TRBV2; abundance: few; CDR3aa: CASSDYRGGSGANVLTF
len: 14; v_gene: TRBV2; abundance: once; CDR3aa: CASRGDRQNTEAFF
len: 12; v_gene: TRBV6-5; abundance: -; CDR3aa: CATQTGEDEQFF
len: 16; v_gene: TRBV2; abundance: -; CDR3aa: CASSATGGLRNQPQHF
len: 15; v_gene: TRBV7-2; abundance: -; CDR3aa: CASSLGGIRGETQYF
len: 14; v_gene: TRBV4-1; abundance: -; CDR3aa: CASSPLATNEKLFF
len: 14; v_gene: TRBV5-1; abundance: -; CDR3aa: CASSLGGQQETQYF
len: 16; v_gene: TRBV6-1; abundance: -; CDR3aa: CASSGPGTGGMYEQYF
len: 14; v_gene: TRBV6-6; abundance: -; CDR3aa: CASSHRGQGYGYTF
len: 15; v_gene: TRBV5-6; abundance: -; CDR3aa: CASSLVLASYNEQFF
len: 15; v_gene: TRBV6-5; abundance: once; CDR3aa: CASSWGQGALDTQYF
len: 12; v_gene: TRBV21-1; abundance: -; CDR3aa: CASSRKGAGAFF
len: 11; v_gene: TRBV20-1; abundance: few; CDR3aa: CSALDRGEAFF
len: 12; v_gene: TRBV5-4; abundance: -; CDR3aa: CASSAQGYEQYF
len: 14; v_gene: TRBV6-4; abundance: -; CDR3aa: CASSRDSDGTEAFF
len: 21; v_gene: TRBV14; abundance: -; CDR3aa: CASSQDWEGLAGDKTKNIQYF
len: 14; v_gene: TRBV6-1; abundance: -; CDR3aa: CASSPRGQANGYTF
len: 14; v_gene: TRBV19; abundance: -; CDR3aa: CASATSGIYNEQFF
len: 15; v_gene: TRBV6-5; abundance: -; CDR3aa: CASSYHRTGLSEAFF
len: 12; v_gene: TRBV10-3; abundance: -; CDR3aa: CATGQGSYEQYF
len: 13; v_gene: TRBV25-1; abundance: -; CDR3aa: CASSEGWRNGYTF
len: 15; v_gene: TRBV5-4; abundance: -; CDR3aa: CASSFGTGRNTEAFF